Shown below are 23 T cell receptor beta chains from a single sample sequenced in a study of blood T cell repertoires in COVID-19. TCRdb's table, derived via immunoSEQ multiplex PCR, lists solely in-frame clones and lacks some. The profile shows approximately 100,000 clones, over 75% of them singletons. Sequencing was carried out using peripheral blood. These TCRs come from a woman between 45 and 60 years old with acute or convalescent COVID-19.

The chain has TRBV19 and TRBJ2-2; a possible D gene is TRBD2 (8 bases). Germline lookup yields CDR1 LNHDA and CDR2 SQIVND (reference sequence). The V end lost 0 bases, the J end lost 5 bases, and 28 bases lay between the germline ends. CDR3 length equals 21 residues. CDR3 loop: CASSIDRRGTVPPGGTGELFF. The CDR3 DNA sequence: TGTGCCAGTAGTATAGATCGTCGTGGGACAGTGCCTCCGGGGGGGACCGGGGAGCTGTTTTTT. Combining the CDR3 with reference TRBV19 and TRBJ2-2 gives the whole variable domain DGGITQSPKYLFRKEGQNVTLSCEQNLNHDAMYWYRQDPGQGLRLIYYSQIVNDFQKGDIAEGYSVSREKKESFPLTVTSAQKNPTAFYLCASSIDRRGTVPPGGTGELFFGEGSRLTVL.

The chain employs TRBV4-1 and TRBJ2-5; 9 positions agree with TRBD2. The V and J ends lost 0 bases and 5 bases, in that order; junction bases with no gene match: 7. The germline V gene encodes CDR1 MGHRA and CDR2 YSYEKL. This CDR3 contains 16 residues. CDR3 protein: CASSQDWLAGSETQYF. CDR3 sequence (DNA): TGCGCCAGCAGCCAAGATTGGCTAGCGGGGTCGGAGACCCAGTACTTC.

CDR3 DNA: TGCGCCAGCAGCCCGGGAGCGGTGTCAGCCGAGCAGTACTTC. This encodes CASSPGAVSAEQYF. The chain joins TRBV4-1 to TRBJ2-7, with D possibly being TRBD2 (6 bases). V lost 4 bases to trimming and J lost 6 bases, with 16 bases between them. The CDR3 length is 14 residues. Germline V gene data show CDR1 as MGHRA and CDR2 as YSYEKL.

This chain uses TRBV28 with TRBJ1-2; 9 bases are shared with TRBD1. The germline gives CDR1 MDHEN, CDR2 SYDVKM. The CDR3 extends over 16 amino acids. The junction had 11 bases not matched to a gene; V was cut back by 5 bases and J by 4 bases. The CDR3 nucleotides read TGTGCCAGCAGTATACAGGGGGCCTACTTTACCTATGGCTACACCTTC. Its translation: CASSIQGAYFTYGYTF.

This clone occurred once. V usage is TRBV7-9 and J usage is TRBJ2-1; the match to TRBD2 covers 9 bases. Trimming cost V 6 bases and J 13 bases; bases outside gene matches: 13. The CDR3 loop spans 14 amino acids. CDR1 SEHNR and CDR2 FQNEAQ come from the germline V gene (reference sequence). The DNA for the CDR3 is TGTGCCAGCAGTTTGGAAAATTTAGCGGGGGTACAGTTCTTC. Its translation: CASSLENLAGVQFF.

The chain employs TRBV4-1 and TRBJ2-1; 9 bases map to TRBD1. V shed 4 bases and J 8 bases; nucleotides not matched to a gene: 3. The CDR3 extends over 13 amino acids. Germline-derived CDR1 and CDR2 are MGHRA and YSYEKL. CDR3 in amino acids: CASSPQGAYEQFF. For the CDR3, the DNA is TGCGCCAGCAGCCCACAGGGGGCCTATGAGCAGTTCTTC.

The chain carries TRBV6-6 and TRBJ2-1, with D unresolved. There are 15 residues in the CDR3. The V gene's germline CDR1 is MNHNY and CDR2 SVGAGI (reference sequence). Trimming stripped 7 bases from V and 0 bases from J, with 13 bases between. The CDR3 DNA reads TGTGCCAGCACTGACGGGTTAAGCTCCTACAATGAGCAGTTCTTC. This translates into CASTDGLSSYNEQFF.

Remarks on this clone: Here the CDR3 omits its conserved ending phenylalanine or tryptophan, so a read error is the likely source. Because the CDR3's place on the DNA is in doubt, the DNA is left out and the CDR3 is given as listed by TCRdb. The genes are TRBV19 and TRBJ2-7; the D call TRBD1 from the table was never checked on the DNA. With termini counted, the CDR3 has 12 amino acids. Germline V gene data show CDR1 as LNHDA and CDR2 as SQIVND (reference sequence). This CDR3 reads CASSIGDRTKGL.

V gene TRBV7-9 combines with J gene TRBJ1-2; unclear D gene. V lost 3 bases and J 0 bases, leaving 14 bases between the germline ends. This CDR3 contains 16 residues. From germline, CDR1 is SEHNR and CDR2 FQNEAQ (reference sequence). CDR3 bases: TGTGCCAGCAGCTTCAAAGCCCCTGAATCTAACTATGGCTACACCTTC. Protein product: CASSFKAPESNYGYTF.

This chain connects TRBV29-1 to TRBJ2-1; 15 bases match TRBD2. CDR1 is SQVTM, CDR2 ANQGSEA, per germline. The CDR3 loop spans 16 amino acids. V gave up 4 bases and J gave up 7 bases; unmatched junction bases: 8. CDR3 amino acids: CSVVGLAGGPGNEQFF. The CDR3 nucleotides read TGCAGCGTTGTAGGACTAGCGGGGGGGCCCGGGAATGAGCAGTTCTTC.

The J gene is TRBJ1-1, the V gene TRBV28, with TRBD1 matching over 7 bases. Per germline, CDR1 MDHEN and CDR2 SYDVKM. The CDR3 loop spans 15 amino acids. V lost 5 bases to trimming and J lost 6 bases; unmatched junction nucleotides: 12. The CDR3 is CASSPRRDSGPEAFF. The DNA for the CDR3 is TGTGCCAGCAGTCCGCGGCGGGACAGTGGCCCTGAAGCTTTCTTT. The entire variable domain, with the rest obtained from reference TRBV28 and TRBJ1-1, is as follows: DVKVTQSSRYLVKRTGEKVFLECVQDMDHENMFWYRQDPGLGLRLIYFSYDVKMKEKGDIPEGYSVSREKKERFSLILESASTNQTSMYLCASSPRRDSGPEAFFGQGTRLTVV.

CDR3 in amino acids: CASSYSRLPTETQYF. CDR3 bases: TGTGCCAGCAGTTACTCGAGACTCCCTACCGAGACCCAGTACTTC. This rearrangement joins TRBV6-5 to TRBJ2-5; D is unresolved. Deletions cut 0 bases from V and 5 bases from J, with 13 bases between. This CDR3 comprises 15 residues. Germline values: CDR1 MNHEY, CDR2 SVGAGI.

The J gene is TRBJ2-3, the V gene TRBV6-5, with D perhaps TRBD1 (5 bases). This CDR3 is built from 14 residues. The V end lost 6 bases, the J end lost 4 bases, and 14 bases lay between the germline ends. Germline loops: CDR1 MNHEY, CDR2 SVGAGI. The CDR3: CASRDIRTSDTQYF. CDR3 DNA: TGTGCCAGCAGGGACATAAGGACGTCAGATACGCAGTATTTT.

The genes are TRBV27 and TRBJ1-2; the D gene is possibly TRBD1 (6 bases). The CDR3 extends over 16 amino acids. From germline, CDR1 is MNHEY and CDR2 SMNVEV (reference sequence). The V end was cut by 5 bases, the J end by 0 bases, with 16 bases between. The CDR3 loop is CASSRGAGVPNYGYTF. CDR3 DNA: TGTGCCAGCAGTCGGGGGGCGGGGGTTCCTAACTATGGCTACACCTTC.

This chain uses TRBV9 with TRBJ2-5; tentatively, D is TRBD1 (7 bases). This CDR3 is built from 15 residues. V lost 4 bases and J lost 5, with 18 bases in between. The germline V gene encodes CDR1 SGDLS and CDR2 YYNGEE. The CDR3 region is CASSRRDSRGETQYF. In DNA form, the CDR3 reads TGTGCCAGCAGCAGACGGGACTCCAGGGGGGAGACCCAGTACTTC.

CDR3 in DNA: TGTGCCACCAGCAGGCCTCCACAGCGGGGGGGGACCGGGGAGCTGTTTTTT. This encodes CATSRPPQRGGTGELFF. The chain couples TRBV15 to TRBJ2-2; 10 nucleotides agree with TRBD2. The J segment lost 5 bases and the V segment lost 3 bases, leaving 9 bases of the junction unmatched. Germline V gene lookup returns CDR1 LNHNV and CDR2 YYDKDF (reference sequence). The CDR3 contains 17 residues.

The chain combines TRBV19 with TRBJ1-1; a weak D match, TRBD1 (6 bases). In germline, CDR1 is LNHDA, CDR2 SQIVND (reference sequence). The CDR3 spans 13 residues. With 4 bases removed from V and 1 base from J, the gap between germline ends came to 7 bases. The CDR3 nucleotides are TGTGCCAGTAGTAAGGACAGGAACACTGAAGCTTTCTTT. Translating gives CASSKDRNTEAFF.

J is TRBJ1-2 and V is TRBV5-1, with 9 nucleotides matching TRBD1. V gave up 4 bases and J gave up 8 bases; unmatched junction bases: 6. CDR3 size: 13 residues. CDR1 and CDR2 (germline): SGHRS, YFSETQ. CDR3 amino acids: CASSPDRGWGYTF. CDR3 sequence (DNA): TGCGCCAGCAGCCCGGACAGGGGTTGGGGCTACACCTTC.

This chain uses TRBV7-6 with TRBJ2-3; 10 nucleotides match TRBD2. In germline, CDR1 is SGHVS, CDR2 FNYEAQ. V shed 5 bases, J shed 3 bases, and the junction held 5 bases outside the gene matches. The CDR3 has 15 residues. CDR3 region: CASSLGTSVTDTQYF. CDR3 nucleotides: TGTGCCAGCAGCCTCGGGACTAGCGTAACAGATACGCAGTATTTT. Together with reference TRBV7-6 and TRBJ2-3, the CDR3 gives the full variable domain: GAGVSQSPRYKVTKRGQDVALRCDPISGHVSLYWYRQALGQGPEFLTYFNYEAQQDKSGLPNDRFSAERPEGSISTLTIQRTEQRDSAMYRCASSLGTSVTDTQYFGPGTRLTVL.

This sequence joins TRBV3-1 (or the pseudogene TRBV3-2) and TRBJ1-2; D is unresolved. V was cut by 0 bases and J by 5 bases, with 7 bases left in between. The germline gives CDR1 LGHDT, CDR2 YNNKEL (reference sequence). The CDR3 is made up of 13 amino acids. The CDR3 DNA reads TGTGCCAGCAGCCAAGATCGGTTTTATGGCTACACCTTC. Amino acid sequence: CASSQDRFYGYTF.

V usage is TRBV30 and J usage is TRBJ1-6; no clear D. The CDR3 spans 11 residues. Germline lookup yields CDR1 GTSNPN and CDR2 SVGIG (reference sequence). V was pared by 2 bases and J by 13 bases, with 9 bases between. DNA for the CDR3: TGTGCCTGGAGTCGAGGCGACCCCCTCCACTTT. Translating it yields CAWSRGDPLHF.

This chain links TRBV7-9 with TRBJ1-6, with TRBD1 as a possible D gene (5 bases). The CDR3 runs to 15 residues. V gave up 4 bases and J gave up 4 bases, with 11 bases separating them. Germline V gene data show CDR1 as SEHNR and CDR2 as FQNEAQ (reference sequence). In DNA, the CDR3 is TGTGCCAGCAGCTGGACTGGGGGGTATAATTCACCCCTCCACTTT. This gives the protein CASSWTGGYNSPLHF.

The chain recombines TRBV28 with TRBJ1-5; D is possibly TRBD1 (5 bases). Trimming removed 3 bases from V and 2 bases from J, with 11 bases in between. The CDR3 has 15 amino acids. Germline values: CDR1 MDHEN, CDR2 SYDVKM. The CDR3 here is CASSLGGKGNQPQHF. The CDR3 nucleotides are TGTGCCAGCAGTTTGGGGGGAAAGGGCAATCAGCCCCAGCATTTT.